This TCR beta chain came from a study of blood T cell repertoires in COVID-19. Turning to the study itself: There were acute and convalescent COVID-19 samples, and they came from the United States, Italy and Spain.

The table came from immunoSEQ multiplex PCR; TCRdb's copy has only in-frame clones and leaves some out. The sample shows approximately 260,000 clones, roughly 80% of them seen only once. The CDR3 is 16 amino acids. The receptor comes from a woman of 80 years or more with acute or convalescent COVID-19. This chain uses TRBV21-1 with TRBJ2-2; the table's D call, TRBD1, was not checked against the DNA. TRBV21-1 is labeled a pseudogene. The sequenced sample was peripheral blood. The CDR3 reads CASSEPGQVNTGELFF. In DNA, the CDR3 is TGTGCCAGCAGCGAGCCGGGACAGGTTAACACCGGGGAGCTGTTTTTT.